The 19 T cell receptor beta chains in this list originate from one sample, sequenced in a study of shared clonotypes between healthy human individuals. The data were produced by immunoSEQ multiplex PCR, yet TCRdb's version contains in-frame clones alone and is incomplete. Here the sample spans roughly 2.2 million clones, roughly 90% being singletons. Sequences were obtained from naive CD4+ T cells from PBMCs. Subset described: CD45RA+ positively selected. Source of these receptors: a man aged 18 to 30 in good health. Some clones in this sample may be carry-over from other donors' samples.

CDR3 sequence reads: CASSYISGRGETQYF. CDR3 sequence (DNA): TGTGCCAGCAGTTACATCAGCGGGAGGGGTGAGACCCAGTACTTC. V is TRBV6-5 and J is TRBJ2-5, with 10 nucleotides matching TRBD2. Per germline, CDR1 MNHEY and CDR2 SVGAGI. There are 15 residues in the CDR3. The ends lost 2 bases at V and 5 bases at J; junction bases unmatched: 5.

The CDR3 is CASSRHQGVGSGANVLTF. The CDR3, as DNA: TGCGCCAGCAGCCGACATCAGGGGGTAGGGTCTGGGGCCAACGTCCTGACTTTC. The V gene is TRBV4-3, the J gene TRBJ2-6, with 7 positions matching TRBD1. Losses at the gene ends were 4 bases for V and 1 base for J; bases not matched to a gene: 10. This CDR3 region has 18 residues. CDR1 and CDR2 from the germline V gene are LGHNA and YSLEER.

The chain uses TRBV2 and TRBJ2-3; maybe TRBD2 (6 bases). Trimming took 10 bases from V and 2 from J, leaving 34 bases between them. CDR3 length: 20 amino acids. Germline CDR1 and CDR2: SNHLY and FYNNEI. CDR3 sequence: CATALSVPTHSGLYTDTQYF. CDR3 nucleotides: TGTGCCACCGCACTTTCAGTTCCCACTCATAGCGGACTCTACACAGATACGCAGTATTTT.

The chain joins TRBV4-2 to TRBJ1-4, with unresolved D. Germline loops: CDR1 LGHNA, CDR2 YNFKEQ. Deletions cut 1 base from V and 6 bases from J, with 12 bases between. CDR3 length: 15 amino acids. CDR3 in amino acids: CASSQVKTTDEKLFF. The CDR3 DNA is TGTGCCAGCAGCCAAGTCAAGACTACCGATGAAAAACTGTTTTTT.

J is TRBJ2-1 and V is TRBV20-1; unclear D gene. The CDR3 totals 11 residues. The germline gives CDR1 DFQATT, CDR2 SNEGSKA (reference sequence). The ends were cut back, 6 bases at V and 8 bases at J, with 11 bases in the middle. The CDR3, as DNA: TGCAGTGCCCCAAGCCATCATGAGCAGTTCTTC. It encodes CSAPSHHEQFF.

The rearrangement joins TRBV2 to TRBJ2-1; 11 bases align to TRBD2. Trimming at V came to 6 bases and at J to 4 bases, leaving 5 bases not matched to a gene. CDR3 length: 15 amino acids. Germline V gene data show CDR1 as SNHLY and CDR2 as FYNNEI. The CDR3 protein is CASRVAGGPYNEQFF. CDR3 DNA sequence: TGTGCCAGCAGAGTAGCGGGAGGGCCATACAATGAGCAGTTCTTC.

The J gene is TRBJ2-5, the V gene TRBV7-2; TRBD1 might be the D (6 bases). V dropped 1 base and J dropped 1 base, with 10 bases sitting between them. CDR3 length equals 15 residues. Germline V CDR1 and CDR2: SGHTA, FQGNSA. CDR3: CASSLGMGAQETQYF. CDR3 nucleotides: TGTGCCAGCAGCTTAGGTATGGGGGCCCAAGAGACCCAGTACTTC.

The V gene is TRBV5-4, the J gene TRBJ1-1; D gene uncertain. V gave up 4 bases and J gave up 9 bases, with 19 bases separating them. From germline, CDR1 is SGHNT and CDR2 YYREEE (reference sequence). The CDR3 runs 14 residues. The CDR3 sequence: CASSPPREGSKAFF. DNA for the CDR3: TGTGCCAGCAGCCCCCCCCGCGAGGGAAGTAAAGCTTTCTTT.

The chain has TRBV28 and TRBJ2-7, with D uncertain. The CDR3 contains 15 residues. CDR1 is MDHEN, CDR2 SYDVKM, per germline. Deletions cut 4 bases from V and 7 bases from J, with 20 bases between. In DNA, the CDR3 is TGTGCCAGCAGTTCGCCAGGTTTGGTTGTTGGTGAGCAGTACTTC. It codes for CASSSPGLVVGEQYF.

V and J are TRBV25-1 and TRBJ2-2, with 10 positions matching TRBD1. Germline values: CDR1 MGHDK, CDR2 SYGVNS. V shed 1 base, J shed 6 bases, and the junction held 5 bases outside the gene matches. The CDR3 is made up of 16 amino acids. CDR3 amino acids: CASSELGQGIPGELFF. CDR3 bases: TGTGCCAGCAGTGAATTGGGACAGGGGATACCCGGGGAGCTGTTTTTT.

This chain links TRBV19 with TRBJ1-1, with a weak D call TRBD1 (6 bases). Germline values: CDR1 LNHDA, CDR2 SQIVND (reference sequence). V shed 8 bases and J shed 4 bases, with 14 bases lying between them. This CDR3 has 13 amino acids. The CDR3 reads CASRRGVTTEAFF. For the CDR3, the DNA is TGTGCCAGTCGTAGGGGGGTTACCACTGAAGCTTTCTTT.

This clone was detected only once. CDR3 sequence reads: CASSLYGLQETQYF. The CDR3 bases are TGTGCCAGCAGCTTATACGGCCTACAAGAGACCCAGTACTTC. The V gene is TRBV7-9, the J gene TRBJ2-5; no definite D call. This CDR3 is 14 amino acids long. Germline V gene lookup returns CDR1 SEHNR and CDR2 FQNEAQ (reference sequence). V lost 2 bases and J lost 2, with 9 bases in between.

The chain recombines TRBV7-8 with TRBJ2-2, with 8 bases lining up with TRBD2. Germline CDR1 reads SGHVS; CDR2 reads FQNEAQ. This CDR3 spans 16 amino acids. Trimming cost V 5 bases and J 10 bases; bases outside gene matches: 15. Here the CDR3 DNA reads TGTGCCAGCAGCCCGAGACTAGCGCCAAATAAGGAGGAGCTGTTTTTT. It yields the protein CASSPRLAPNKEELFF.

This chain joins TRBV4-2 and TRBJ2-7; 8 positions match TRBD1. With 1 base clipped from V and 2 bases from J, the junction kept 7 bases outside the gene matches. The CDR3 runs 16 residues. Germline V gives CDR1 LGHNA, CDR2 YNFKEQ. CDR3 nucleotides: TGTGCCAGCAGCCAAGTAACGGGACAGGACACCTACGAGCAGTACTTC. Protein product: CASSQVTGQDTYEQYF.

The genes are TRBV19 and TRBJ2-7; D may match TRBD1 or TRBD2 (5 bases each). Germline V CDR1 and CDR2: LNHDA, SQIVND (reference sequence). The V end was cut by 5 bases, the J end by 6 bases, with 26 bases between. CDR3 length equals 17 residues. The CDR3 DNA follows: TGTGCCAGTAGTTCCAAAGCCGGGACGGGTCTTAAGACCGAGCAGTACTTC. Amino acid sequence: CASSSKAGTGLKTEQYF.

This chain links TRBV10-3 with TRBJ2-1; D possibly corresponds to TRBD1 (6 bases). The CDR3 is 17 amino acids. With 0 bases removed from V and 2 bases from J, the gap between germline ends came to 14 bases. Germline V gene lookup returns CDR1 ENHRY and CDR2 SYGVKD. The CDR3 loop is CAISESAGAFAYNEQFF. CDR3 sequence (DNA): TGTGCCATCAGTGAGTCCGCAGGGGCCTTCGCCTACAATGAGCAGTTCTTC.

V and J are TRBV30 and TRBJ2-2, with D perhaps TRBD1 (5 bases). Germline loops: CDR1 GTSNPN, CDR2 SVGIG (reference sequence). Trimming removed 2 bases at V and 5 bases at J, with 9 bases between. The CDR3 is 13 amino acids. Here the CDR3 reads CAWSSRATGELFF. The CDR3 DNA reads TGTGCCTGGAGTTCCAGGGCGACCGGGGAGCTGTTTTTT.

A note on this clone: This specimen includes other DNA sequences encoding the same CDR3. The chain couples TRBV7-2 to TRBJ1-4, with 7 bases lining up with TRBD1. The CDR3 covers 15 residues. The germline V gene encodes CDR1 SGHTA and CDR2 FQGNSA. After removal of 2 bases from V and 5 bases from J, the junction contained 5 bases not matched to a gene. The CDR3 DNA reads TGTGCCAGCAGCTTACAGACAGGGTTAAATGAAAAACTGTTTTTT. This translates into CASSLQTGLNEKLFF.

CDR3 in DNA: TGTGCCAGTCGGGAGGAGGTGCCTGGGGCCAACGTCCTGACTTTC. It is translated as CASREEVPGANVLTF. This chain uses TRBV28 with TRBJ2-6; 7 bases match TRBD2. The germline CDR1 and CDR2 sequences are MDHEN and SYDVKM. V lost 9 bases to trimming and J lost 2 bases; unmatched junction nucleotides: 7. CDR3 length: 15 residues.